The TCR beta chain described here comes from a study of PD-1 blockade in classical Hodgkin lymphoma. Profiled with immunoSEQ multiplex PCR; TCRdb holds only in-frame clones, not every one. The sample consists of tens of thousands of clones, more than 75% of them appearing once. Time point in this sample: cycle 4 day 1 (C4D1), after more than five weeks of nivolumab. Relapse after autologous stem cell transplantation occurred in every patient, and brentuximab vedotin exposure varied. Germline assignment: CDR1 SGHTS and CDR2 YDEGEE. The CDR3 has 16 residues. V lost 1 base and J lost 0, with 13 bases in between. As to this clone: Its antigen remains unidentified.

Study results and limitations: Unlike CD8+ TCR diversity, which did not rise significantly by C4D1, CD4+ TCR diversity did.

This receptor was taken from a human donor with classical Hodgkin lymphoma. The source material was peripheral blood mononuclear cells (PBMCs), sampled before the fourth cycle of nivolumab. The chain employs TRBV5-8 and TRBJ1-1; unclear D gene. The DNA for the CDR3 is TGTGCCAGCAGCTTGAGTGGGCGTTTCATGAACACTGAAGCTTTCTTT. It translates to CASSLSGRFMNTEAFF. Full variable domain (remainder filled in from reference TRBV5-8 and TRBJ1-1): EAGVTQSPTHLIKTRGQQATLRCSPISGHTSVYWYQQALGLGLQFLLWYDEGEERNRGNFPPRFSGRQFPNYSSELNVNALELEDSALYLCASSLSGRFMNTEAFFGQGTRLTVV.